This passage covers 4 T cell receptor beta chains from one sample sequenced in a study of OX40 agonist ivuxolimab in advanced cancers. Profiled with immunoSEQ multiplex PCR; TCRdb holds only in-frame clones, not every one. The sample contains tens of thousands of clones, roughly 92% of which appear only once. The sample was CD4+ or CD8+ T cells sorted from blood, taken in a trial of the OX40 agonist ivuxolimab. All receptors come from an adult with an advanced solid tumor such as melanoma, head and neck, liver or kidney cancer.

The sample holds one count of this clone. The CDR3 DNA is TGTGCCATCAGTGTTTTACTAGCGGGGAGCGCAAGCACAGATACGCAGTATTTT. Protein sequence: CAISVLLAGSASTDTQYF. The gene calls are TRBV10-3 and TRBJ2-3, with 10 bases lining up with TRBD2. The CDR3 is 18 amino acids. CDR1 and CDR2 from the germline V gene are ENHRY and SYGVKD. V shed 4 bases and J 0 bases; nucleotides not matched to a gene: 10.

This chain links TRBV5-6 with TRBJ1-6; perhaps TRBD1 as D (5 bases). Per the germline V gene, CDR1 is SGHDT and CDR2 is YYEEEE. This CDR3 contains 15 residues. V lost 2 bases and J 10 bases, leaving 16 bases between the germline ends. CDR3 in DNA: TGTGCCAGCAGCTTAATATCGCTAGACAGATCACCCCTCCACTTT. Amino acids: CASSLISLDRSPLHF.

Here the CDR3 reads CASSVTSGRTYEQYF. CDR3 in DNA: TGTGCCAGCAGCGTGACTAGCGGGAGAACCTACGAGCAGTACTTC. V is TRBV6-5 and J is TRBJ2-7, with 12 bases matching TRBD2. The CDR3 consists of 15 residues. V lost 6 bases and J lost 2; bases outside the gene matches: 5. Germline CDR1 is MNHEY and CDR2 is SVGAGI.

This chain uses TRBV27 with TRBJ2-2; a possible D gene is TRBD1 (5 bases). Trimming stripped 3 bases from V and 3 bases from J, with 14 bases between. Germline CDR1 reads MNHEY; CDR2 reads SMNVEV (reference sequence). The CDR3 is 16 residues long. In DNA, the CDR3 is TGTGCCAGCAGTTTTTACGACAGACTCTACACCGGGGAGCTGTTTTTT. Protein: CASSFYDRLYTGELFF.